A selection of T cell receptor beta chains follows, all from one sample in a study of T cell changes during pregnancy in multiple sclerosis. Clones were read by immunoSEQ multiplex PCR, and TCRdb kept only the in-frame ones, dropping some. This table holds tens of thousands of clones, roughly 88% found once. Specimen: peripheral blood, collected in the first trimester of pregnancy. The receptors derive from a female donor in good health, enrolled as a control in a pregnancy study. Each CDR3 is given with its conserved first and last residue. D genes are given only for firm matches. Where a row states a size, it is once, few, many or the class of an expanded clone; other rows omit it.

clone_size	v_call	j_call	d_call	cdr3_nt	cdr3_aa
-	TRBV7-9	TRBJ2-7	-	TGTGCCAGCAGCTTAGCTCTTCCGGGGGACTCCTACGAGCAGTACTTC	CASSLALPGDSYEQYF
-	TRBV14	TRBJ1-3	-	TGTGCCAGCAGCCAAGTCCGCTCTGGAAACACCATATATTTT	CASSQVRSGNTIYF
-	TRBV7-3	TRBJ2-6	-	TGTGCCAGCAGCTCCGGAGGGGCTGGGGCCAACGTCCTGACTTTC	CASSSGGAGANVLTF
once	TRBV28	TRBJ2-7	-	TGTGCCAGCAGTTTGGGCCAGGGGTTGATCTACGAGCAGTACTTC	CASSLGQGLIYEQYF
-	TRBV6-5	TRBJ2-2	TRBD2	TGTGCCAGCAGTTTCGGACTAGCGGGAGACGGGGAGCTGTTTTTT	CASSFGLAGDGELFF
-	TRBV28	TRBJ2-7	-	TGTGCCAGCAGTTTATGGGCAGGGCCCGAGCAGTACTTC	CASSLWAGPEQYF
-	TRBV6-1	TRBJ2-2	-	TGTGCCAGCAGTGAAGCGCTGGAGGGGCCCGGGGAGCTGTTTTTT	CASSEALEGPGELFF
-	TRBV4-1	TRBJ1-5	-	TGCGCCAGCAGCCAAGAAAGAACAGTGGATCAGCCCCAGCATTTT	CASSQERTVDQPQHF
-	TRBV6-1	TRBJ1-2	-	TGTGCCAGCAGCCGGACAGCCAACTATGGCTACACCTTC	CASSRTANYGYTF
-	TRBV7-6	TRBJ2-1	TRBD2	TGTGCCAGCACCTACTTAATTGGGACTAGCGAAAAAAATGAGCAGTTCTTC	CASTYLIGTSEKNEQFF
-	TRBV25-1	TRBJ1-1	TRBD1	TGTGCCAGCAGTGAGACAGGGAGGCGGACTGAAGCTTTCTTT	CASSETGRRTEAFF
-	TRBV6-4	TRBJ2-3	TRBD2	TGTGCCAGCAGCGGGGGGGCCGCAGATACGCAGTATTTT	CASSGGAADTQYF
-	TRBV2	TRBJ2-1	TRBD2	TGTGCCAGCAGATCCGGGACTAGCGGGAGGGAGCAGTTCTTC	CASRSGTSGREQFF
-	TRBV27	TRBJ1-2	-	TGTGCCAGCAGTTTGATGGCAGTAGGCTACACCTTC	CASSLMAVGYTF
-	TRBV7-9	TRBJ2-1	TRBD1	TGTGCCAGCAGCTCGACAGGGATAGTATATTTCAATGAGCAGTTCTTC	CASSSTGIVYFNEQFF
once	TRBV6-7	TRBJ2-7	TRBD2	TGTGCCAGCAGTTACCCCGGGAGGCCTTACGAGCAGTACTTC	CASSYPGRPYEQYF
-	TRBV10-1	TRBJ1-2	-	TGCGCCAGCAGTGAAGGCGGGAATGGCTATGGCTACACCTTC	CASSEGGNGYGYTF
-	TRBV18	TRBJ1-6	TRBD1	TGTGCCAGCTCACCGACAGGGGGCAATTCACCCCTCCACTTT	CASSPTGGNSPLHF
-	TRBV5-1	TRBJ1-5	-	TGCGCCAGCAGCCCGGAGGGTGGCAGCCCTTATAGCAATCAGCCCCAGCATTTT	CASSPEGGSPYSNQPQHF
-	TRBV25-1	TRBJ2-2	-	TGTGCCAGCAGGGGATCCGGGACACTCACCGGGGAGCTGTTTTTT	CASRGSGTLTGELFF
-	TRBV18	TRBJ2-1	TRBD2	TGTGCCAGCTCGCGGCGGACTAGCGGGGGGGCCGGTGAGCAGTTCTTC	CASSRRTSGGAGEQFF
-	TRBV5-6	TRBJ1-2	-	TGTGCCAGCAGCTTAGGTCAGGCTGGCTACACCTTC	CASSLGQAGYTF
many	TRBV19	TRBJ1-5	-	TGTGCCAGTAGTATCGGTGGGCCTATTCAGCCCCAGCATTTT	CASSIGGPIQPQHF
-	TRBV2	TRBJ2-3	-	TGTGCCAGCAGGGGGACGACTAGGGGTCGAACAGATACGCAGTATTTT	CASRGTTRGRTDTQYF
-	TRBV12-5	TRBJ1-5	-	TGTGCTAGTGGTTTGGGAGATAGCAATCAGCCCCAGCATTTT	CASGLGDSNQPQHF
once	TRBV11-2	TRBJ1-4	TRBD1	TGTGCCAGCAGCTTAGATCCGGACAGGGTAGACGAAAAACTGTTTTTT	CASSLDPDRVDEKLFF
-	TRBV5-1	TRBJ2-5	TRBD2	TGCGCCAGCAGCTTTGAAGGCGGGAGGGCTGGGGAGACCCAGTACTTC	CASSFEGGRAGETQYF
-	TRBV2	TRBJ2-2	TRBD2	TGTGCCAGCATGGGGCTAGCGGGCACCGGGGAGCTGTTTTTT	CASMGLAGTGELFF
once	TRBV4-1	TRBJ1-4	-	TGCGCCAGCAGCCAAGCACAGCCGATAAATGAAAAACTGTTTTTT	CASSQAQPINEKLFF
-	TRBV19	TRBJ2-1	-	TGTGCCAGTAGTATGGGACTTCACCACAATGAGCAGTTCTTC	CASSMGLHHNEQFF